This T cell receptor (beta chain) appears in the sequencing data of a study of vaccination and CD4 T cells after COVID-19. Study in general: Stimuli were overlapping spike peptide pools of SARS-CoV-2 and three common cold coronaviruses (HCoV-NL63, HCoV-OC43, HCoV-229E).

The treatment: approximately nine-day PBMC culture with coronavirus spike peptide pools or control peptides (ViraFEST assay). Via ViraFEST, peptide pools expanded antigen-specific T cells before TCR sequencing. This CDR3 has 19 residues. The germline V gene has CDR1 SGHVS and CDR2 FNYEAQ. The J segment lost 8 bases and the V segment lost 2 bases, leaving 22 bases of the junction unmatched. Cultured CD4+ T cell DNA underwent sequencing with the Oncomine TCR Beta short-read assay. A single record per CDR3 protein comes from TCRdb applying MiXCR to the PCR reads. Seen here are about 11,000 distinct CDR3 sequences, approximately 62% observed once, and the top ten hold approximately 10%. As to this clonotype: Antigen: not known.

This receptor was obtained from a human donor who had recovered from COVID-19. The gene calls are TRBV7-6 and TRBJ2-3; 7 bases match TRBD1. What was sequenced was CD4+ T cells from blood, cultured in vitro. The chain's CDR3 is CASSLNQAQQGFVFATQYF. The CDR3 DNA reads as TGTGCCAGCAGCTTAAACCAGGCCCAACAGGGGTTTGTGTTTGCTACGCAGTATTTT.